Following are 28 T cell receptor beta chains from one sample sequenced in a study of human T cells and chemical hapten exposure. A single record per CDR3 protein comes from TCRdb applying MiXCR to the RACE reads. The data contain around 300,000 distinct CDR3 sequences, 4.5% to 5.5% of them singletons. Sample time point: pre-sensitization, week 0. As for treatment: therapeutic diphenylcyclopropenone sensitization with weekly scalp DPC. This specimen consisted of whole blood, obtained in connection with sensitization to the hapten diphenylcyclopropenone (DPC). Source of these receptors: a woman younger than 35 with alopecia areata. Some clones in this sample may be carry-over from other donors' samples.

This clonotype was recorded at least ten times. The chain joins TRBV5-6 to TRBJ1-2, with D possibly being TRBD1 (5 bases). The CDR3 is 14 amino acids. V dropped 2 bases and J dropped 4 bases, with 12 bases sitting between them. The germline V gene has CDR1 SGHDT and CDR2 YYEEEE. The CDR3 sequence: CASSFTDTTYGYTF. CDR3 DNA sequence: TGTGCCAGCAGCTTTACGGACACCACCTATGGCTACACCTTC.

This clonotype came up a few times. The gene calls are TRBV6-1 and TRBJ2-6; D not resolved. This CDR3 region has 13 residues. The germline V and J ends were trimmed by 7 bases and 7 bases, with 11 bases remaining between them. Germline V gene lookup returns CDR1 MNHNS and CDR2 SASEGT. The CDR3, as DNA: TGTGCCAGCACACCAAGTCAAGCCAACGTCCTGACTTTC. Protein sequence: CASTPSQANVLTF.

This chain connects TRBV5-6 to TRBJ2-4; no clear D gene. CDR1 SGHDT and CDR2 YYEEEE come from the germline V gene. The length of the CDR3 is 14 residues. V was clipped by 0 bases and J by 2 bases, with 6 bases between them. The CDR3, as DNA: TGTGCCAGCAGCTTGGTTAGGACCAAAAACATTCAGTACTTC. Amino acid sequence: CASSLVRTKNIQYF.

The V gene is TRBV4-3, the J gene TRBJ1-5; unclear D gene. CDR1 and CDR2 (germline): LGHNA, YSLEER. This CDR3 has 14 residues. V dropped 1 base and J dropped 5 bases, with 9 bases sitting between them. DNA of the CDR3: TGCGCCAGCAGCCAAGGCGTACGCGATCAGCCCCAGCATTTT. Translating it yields CASSQGVRDQPQHF.

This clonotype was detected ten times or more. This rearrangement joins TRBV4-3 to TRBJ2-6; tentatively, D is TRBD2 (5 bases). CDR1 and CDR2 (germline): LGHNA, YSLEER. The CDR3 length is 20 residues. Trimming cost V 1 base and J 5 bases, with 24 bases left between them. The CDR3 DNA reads TGCGCCAGCAGCCAAGGGCGAGGGATGACGAGAAAGTATAGGGCCAACGTCCTGACTTTC. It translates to CASSQGRGMTRKYRANVLTF.

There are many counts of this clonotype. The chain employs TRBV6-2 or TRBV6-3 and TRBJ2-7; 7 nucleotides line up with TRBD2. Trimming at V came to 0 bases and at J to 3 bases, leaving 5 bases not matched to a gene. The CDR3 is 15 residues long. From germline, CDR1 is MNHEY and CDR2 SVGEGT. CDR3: CASSYSWRGSYEQYF. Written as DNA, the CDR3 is TGTGCCAGCAGTTACTCGTGGCGGGGGAGCTACGAGCAGTACTTC.

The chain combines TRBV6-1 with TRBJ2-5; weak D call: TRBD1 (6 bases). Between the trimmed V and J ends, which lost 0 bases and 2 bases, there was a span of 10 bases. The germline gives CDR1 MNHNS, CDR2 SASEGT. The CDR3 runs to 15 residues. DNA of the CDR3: TGTGCCAGCAGTGAAGCGTCGGGACAACAAGAGACCCAGTACTTC. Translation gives CASSEASGQQETQYF.

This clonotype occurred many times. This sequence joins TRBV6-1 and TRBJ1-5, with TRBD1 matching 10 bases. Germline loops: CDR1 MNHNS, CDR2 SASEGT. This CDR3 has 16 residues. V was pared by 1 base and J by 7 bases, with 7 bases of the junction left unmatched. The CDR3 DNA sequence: TGTGCCAGCAGTGAAGGGACAGGGGGTATCGGCCAGCCCCAGCATTTT. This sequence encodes CASSEGTGGIGQPQHF.

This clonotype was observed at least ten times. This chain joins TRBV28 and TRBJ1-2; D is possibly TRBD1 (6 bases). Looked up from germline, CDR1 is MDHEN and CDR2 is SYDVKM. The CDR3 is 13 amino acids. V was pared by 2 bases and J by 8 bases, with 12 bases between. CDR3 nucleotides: TGTGCCAGCAGTTTAGGGACATCATTCGGCTACACCTTC. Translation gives CASSLGTSFGYTF.

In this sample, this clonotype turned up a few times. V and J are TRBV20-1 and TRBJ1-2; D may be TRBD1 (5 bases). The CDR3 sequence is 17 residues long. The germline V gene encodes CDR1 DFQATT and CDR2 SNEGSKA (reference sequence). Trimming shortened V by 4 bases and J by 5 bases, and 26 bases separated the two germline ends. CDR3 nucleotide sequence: TGCAGTGCTACCCGGCGGGGCAGGGACCCCCCTGTATATGGCTACACCTTC. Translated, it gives CSATRRGRDPPVYGYTF.

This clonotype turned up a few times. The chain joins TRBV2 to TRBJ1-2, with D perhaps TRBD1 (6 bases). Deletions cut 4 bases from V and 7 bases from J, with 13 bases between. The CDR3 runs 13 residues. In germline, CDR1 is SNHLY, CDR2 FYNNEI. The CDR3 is CASSGRQDLGYTF. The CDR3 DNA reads TGTGCCAGCAGTGGGAGACAGGACCTTGGCTACACCTTC.

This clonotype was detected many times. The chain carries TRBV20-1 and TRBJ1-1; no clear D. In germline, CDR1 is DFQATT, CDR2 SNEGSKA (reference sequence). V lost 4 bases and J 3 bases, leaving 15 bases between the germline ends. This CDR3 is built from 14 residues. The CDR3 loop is CSANPVGLYTEAFF. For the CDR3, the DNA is TGCAGTGCTAACCCCGTAGGGCTTTACACTGAAGCTTTCTTT.

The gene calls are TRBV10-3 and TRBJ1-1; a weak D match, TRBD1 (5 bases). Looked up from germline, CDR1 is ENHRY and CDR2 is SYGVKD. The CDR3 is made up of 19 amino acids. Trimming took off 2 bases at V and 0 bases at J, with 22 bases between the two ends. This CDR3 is CAISEEELGATSMNTEAFF. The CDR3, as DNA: TGTGCCATCAGTGAGGAGGAGCTAGGGGCGACGAGCATGAACACTGAAGCTTTCTTT.

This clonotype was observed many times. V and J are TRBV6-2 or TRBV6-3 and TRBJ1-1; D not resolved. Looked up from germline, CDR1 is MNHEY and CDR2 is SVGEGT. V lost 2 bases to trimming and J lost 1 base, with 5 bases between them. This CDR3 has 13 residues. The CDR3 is CASSYAENTEAFF. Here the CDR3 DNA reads TGTGCCAGCAGTTACGCGGAGAACACTGAAGCTTTCTTT.

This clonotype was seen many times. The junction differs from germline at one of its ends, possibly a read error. CDR3 bases: TGCAGTGCTAGAGGTGTTAGCTCCCACGAGCAGTACTTC. This encodes CSARGVSSHEQYF. V and J are TRBV20-1 and TRBJ2-7; D remains unclear. The CDR3 covers 13 residues. CDR1 and CDR2 from the germline V gene are DFQATT and SNEGSKA (reference sequence).

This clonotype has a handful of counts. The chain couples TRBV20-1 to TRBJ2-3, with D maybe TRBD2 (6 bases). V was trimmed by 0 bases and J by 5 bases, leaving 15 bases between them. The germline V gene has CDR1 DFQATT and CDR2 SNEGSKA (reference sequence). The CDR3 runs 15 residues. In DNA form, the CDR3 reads TGCAGTGCTAGAGATTCGAGACTAGGGATAGATACGCAGTATTTT. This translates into CSARDSRLGIDTQYF.

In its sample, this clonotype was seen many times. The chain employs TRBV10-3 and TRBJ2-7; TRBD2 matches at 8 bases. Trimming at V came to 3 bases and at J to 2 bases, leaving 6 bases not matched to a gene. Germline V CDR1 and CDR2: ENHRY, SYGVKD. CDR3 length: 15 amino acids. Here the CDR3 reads CAISDASGGTYEQYF. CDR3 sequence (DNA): TGTGCCATCAGTGACGCAAGCGGGGGAACCTACGAGCAGTACTTC.

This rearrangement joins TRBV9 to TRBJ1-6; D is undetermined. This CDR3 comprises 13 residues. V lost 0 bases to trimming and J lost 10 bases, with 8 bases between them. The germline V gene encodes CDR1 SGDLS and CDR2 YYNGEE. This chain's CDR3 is CASSVDLTSPLHF. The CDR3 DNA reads TGTGCCAGCAGCGTAGATCTAACCTCACCCCTCCACTTT.

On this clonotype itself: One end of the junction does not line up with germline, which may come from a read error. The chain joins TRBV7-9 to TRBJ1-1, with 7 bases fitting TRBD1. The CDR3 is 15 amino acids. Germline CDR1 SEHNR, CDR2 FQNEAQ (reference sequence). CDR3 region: CASSLWRTGDREGFF. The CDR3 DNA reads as TGTGCCAGCAGCTTATGGCGGACTGGAGACAGGGAAGGTTTCTTT.

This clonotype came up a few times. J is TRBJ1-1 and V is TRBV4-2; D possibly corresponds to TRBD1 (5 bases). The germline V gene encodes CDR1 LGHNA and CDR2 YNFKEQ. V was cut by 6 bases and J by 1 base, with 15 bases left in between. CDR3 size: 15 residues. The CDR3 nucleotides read TGTGCCAGCAGTCCGAAGGGACGGTCGAACACTGAAGCTTTCTTT. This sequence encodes CASSPKGRSNTEAFF.

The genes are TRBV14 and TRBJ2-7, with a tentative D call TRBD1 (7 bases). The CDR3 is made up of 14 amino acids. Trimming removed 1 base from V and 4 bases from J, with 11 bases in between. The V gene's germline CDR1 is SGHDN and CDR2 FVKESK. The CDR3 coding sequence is TGTGCCAGCAGCCAAGCCCCAGGGGGGTACGAGCAGTACTTC. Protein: CASSQAPGGYEQYF.

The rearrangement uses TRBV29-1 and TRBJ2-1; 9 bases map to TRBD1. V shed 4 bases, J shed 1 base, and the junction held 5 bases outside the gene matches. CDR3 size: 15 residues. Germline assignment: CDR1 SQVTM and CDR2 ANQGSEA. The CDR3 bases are TGCAGCGTTGGTCCGGGACAGGGTTCCTACAATGAGCAGTTCTTC. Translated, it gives CSVGPGQGSYNEQFF.

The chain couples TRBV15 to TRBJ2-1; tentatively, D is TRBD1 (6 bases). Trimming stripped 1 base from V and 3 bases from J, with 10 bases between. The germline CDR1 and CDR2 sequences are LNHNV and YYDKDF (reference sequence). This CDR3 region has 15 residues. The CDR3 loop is CATSRGDTYYNEQFF. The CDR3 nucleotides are TGTGCCACCAGCAGAGGGGACACTTACTACAATGAGCAGTTCTTC.

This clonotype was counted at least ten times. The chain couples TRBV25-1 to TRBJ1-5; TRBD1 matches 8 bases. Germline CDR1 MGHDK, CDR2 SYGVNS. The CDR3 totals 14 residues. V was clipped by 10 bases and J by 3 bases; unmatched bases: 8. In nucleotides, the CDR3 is TGTGCCACCGGGACAGGCGGATACAATCAGCCCCAGCATTTT. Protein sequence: CATGTGGYNQPQHF. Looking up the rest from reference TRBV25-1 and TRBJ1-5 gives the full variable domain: EADIYQTPRYLVIGTGKKITLECSQTMGHDKMYWYQQDPGMELHLIHYSYGVNSTEKGDLSSESTVSRIRTEHFPLTLESARPSHTSQYLCATGTGGYNQPQHFGDGTRLSIL.

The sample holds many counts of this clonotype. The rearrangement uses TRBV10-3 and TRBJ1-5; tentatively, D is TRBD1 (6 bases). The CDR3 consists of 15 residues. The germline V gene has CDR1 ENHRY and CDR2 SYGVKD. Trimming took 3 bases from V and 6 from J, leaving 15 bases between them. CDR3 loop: CAISEGWGAGQPQHF. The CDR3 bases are TGTGCCATCAGTGAAGGTTGGGGGGCCGGTCAGCCCCAGCATTTT.

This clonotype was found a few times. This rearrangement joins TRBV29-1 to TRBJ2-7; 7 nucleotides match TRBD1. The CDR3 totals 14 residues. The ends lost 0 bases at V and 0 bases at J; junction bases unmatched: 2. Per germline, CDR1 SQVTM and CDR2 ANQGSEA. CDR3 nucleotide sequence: TGCAGCGTTGAAGAAGACAGGGACTCCTACGAGCAGTACTTC. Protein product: CSVEEDRDSYEQYF.

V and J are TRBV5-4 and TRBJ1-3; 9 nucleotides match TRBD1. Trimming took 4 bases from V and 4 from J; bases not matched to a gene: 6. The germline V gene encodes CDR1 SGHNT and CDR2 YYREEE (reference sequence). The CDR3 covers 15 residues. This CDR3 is CASSNTGGGGNTIYF. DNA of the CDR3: TGTGCCAGCAGCAACACAGGGGGCGGCGGAAACACCATATATTTT.

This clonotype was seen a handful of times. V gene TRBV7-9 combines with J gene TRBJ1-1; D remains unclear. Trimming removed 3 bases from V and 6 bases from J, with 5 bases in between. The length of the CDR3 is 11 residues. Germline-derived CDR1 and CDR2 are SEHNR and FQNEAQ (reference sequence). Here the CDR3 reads CASSFVAEAFF. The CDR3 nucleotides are TGTGCCAGCAGCTTTGTCGCTGAAGCTTTCTTT. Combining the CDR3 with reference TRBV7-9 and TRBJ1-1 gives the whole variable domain DTGVSQNPRHKITKRGQNVTFRCDPISEHNRLYWYRQTLGQGPEFLTYFQNEAQLEKSRLLSDRFSAERPKGSFSTLEIQRTEQGDSAMYLCASSFVAEAFFGQGTRLTVV.